This T cell receptor (beta chain) was identified in a study of chemoradiotherapy in HPV16-positive cancers. Germline assignment: CDR1 MNHEY and CDR2 SMNVEV (reference sequence). Trimming took 5 bases from V and 8 from J; bases not matched to a gene: 8. The CDR3 loop spans 13 amino acids. Some clones are missing from TCRdb's copy, which holds only in-frame ones; the method was immunoSEQ multiplex PCR. The sample contains several thousand clones, roughly 84% of which appear only once. The receptor comes from a human donor with HPV-associated anogenital cancer. This chain joins TRBV27 and TRBJ1-2; 7 bases line up with TRBD1. This sample comprised tumor tissue, obtained from a patient who underwent chemoradiotherapy. The CDR3: CASSVGQERGYTF. CDR3 in DNA: TGTGCCAGCAGTGTCGGACAGGAGCGGGGCTACACCTTC.